Given below is one T cell receptor (beta chain) in context. Its antigen is unknown. A second PCR, run for 7 to 11 cycles, used a sample-barcoded 5' primer plus a J-beta primer mix. Each sample provided no less than 2.5 million CDR3-containing paired-end reads. TCRdb reprocessed the 5' RACE reads via MiXCR and lists one record per CDR3 protein. Among 1.2 million to 1.5 million distinct CDR3 sequences, roughly 59% were seen once, and the ten largest hold roughly 7%. The data originate from a study of blood T cells in healthy people across ages. As for the study in general: Roughly one uniquely barcoded beta molecule per two T cells was captured.

Extraction yielded at least 5 micrograms of total RNA per sample. Study-level results: Older age went with lower TCR beta diversity per million T cells, in a roughly linear way.

Germline V lookup: CDR1 MNHEY, CDR2 SVGAGI. The CDR3 length is 15 residues. V lost 2 bases and J lost 1; bases outside the gene matches: 5. V usage is TRBV6-5 and J usage is TRBJ2-7; 7 bases are a match to TRBD1. Sequencing used blood. The TCR comes from a man aged 18 to 29 in good health. This chain's CDR3 is CASSYGQARSYEQYF. DNA for the CDR3: TGTGCCAGCAGTTACGGACAGGCAAGATCCTACGAGCAGTACTTC.